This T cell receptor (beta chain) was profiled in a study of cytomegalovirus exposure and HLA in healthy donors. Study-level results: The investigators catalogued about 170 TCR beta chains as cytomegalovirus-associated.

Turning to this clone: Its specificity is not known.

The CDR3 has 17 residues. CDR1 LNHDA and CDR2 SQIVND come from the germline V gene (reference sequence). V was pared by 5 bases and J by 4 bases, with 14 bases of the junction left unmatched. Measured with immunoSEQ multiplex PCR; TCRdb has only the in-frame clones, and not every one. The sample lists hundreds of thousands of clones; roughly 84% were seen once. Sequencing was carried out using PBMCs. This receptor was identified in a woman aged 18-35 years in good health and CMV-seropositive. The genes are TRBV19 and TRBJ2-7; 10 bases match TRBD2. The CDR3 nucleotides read TGTGCCAGTAGTGGGGTTTGGGCTAGCGGGAGTACGTACGAGCAGTACTTC. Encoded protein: CASSGVWASGSTYEQYF.